This T cell receptor beta chain was documented in a study of blood T cell repertoires in COVID-19. Background on the study: Some COVID-19 samples were acute and others convalescent; all came from the United States, Italy and Spain. From T cells, B-cell-depleted T cells, or PBMCs came the material, which was cDNA or gDNA.

This clone has only one observation. In the authors' workflow: Using reference gene primer amplification, nucleated cell counts were estimated. Libraries were prepared by immunoSEQ multiplex PCR; TCRdb keeps only in-frame clonotypes and omits some of them. V and J calls and clone size follow that table, whereas D and trimming were derived from the DNA. The sample consists of some 90,000 clones, roughly 72% of them appearing once. CDR1 and CDR2 from the germline V gene are LGHNA and YNFKEQ. Trimming pared 2 bases from V and 0 bases from J, leaving 20 bases between. This CDR3 is 19 amino acids long. J is TRBJ2-4 and V is TRBV4-2; D not certain. The source is an older woman in a cohort sampled during active or convalescent COVID-19. The sample taken for sequencing was peripheral blood. The CDR3 is CASSQNLGTATLAKNIQYF. CDR3 sequence (DNA): TGTGCCAGCAGCCAAAATTTAGGTACAGCAACATTAGCCAAAAACATTCAGTACTTC.